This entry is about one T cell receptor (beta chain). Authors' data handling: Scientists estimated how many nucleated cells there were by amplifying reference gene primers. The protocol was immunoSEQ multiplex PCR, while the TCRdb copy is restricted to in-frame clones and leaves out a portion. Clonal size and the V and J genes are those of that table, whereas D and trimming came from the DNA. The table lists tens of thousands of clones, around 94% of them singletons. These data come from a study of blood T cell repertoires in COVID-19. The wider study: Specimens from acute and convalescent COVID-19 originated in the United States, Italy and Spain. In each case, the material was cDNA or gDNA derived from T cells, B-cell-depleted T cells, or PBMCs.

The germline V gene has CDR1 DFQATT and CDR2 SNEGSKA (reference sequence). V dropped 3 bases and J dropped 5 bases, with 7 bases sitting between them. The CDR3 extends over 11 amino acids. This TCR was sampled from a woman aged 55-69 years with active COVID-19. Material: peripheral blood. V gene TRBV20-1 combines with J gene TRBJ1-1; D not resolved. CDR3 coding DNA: TGCAGTGCTAGGGAGTGGACTGAAGCTTTCTTT. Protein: CSAREWTEAFF.